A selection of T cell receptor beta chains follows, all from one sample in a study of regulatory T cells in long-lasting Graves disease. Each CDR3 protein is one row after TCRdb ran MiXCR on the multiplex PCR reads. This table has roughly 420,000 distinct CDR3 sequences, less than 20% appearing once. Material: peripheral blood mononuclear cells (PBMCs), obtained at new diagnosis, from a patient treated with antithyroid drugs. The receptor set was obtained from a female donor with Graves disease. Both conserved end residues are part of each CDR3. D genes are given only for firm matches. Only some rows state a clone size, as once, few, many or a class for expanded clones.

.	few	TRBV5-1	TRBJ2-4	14	TGCGCCAGCAGCTCCGGACAGGGAGGGGACATTCAGTACTTC	CASSSGQGGDIQYF
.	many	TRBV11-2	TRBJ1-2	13	TGTGCCAGCAGCTTAAACGGATTGTATGGCTACACCTTC	CASSLNGLYGYTF
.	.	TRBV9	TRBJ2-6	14	TGTGCCAGCAGCGTAGGGACCGGGGCCAACGTCCTGACTTTC	CASSVGTGANVLTF
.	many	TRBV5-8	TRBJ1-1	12	TGTGCCAGCAGTCGCCCATACACTGAAGCTTTCTTT	CASSRPYTEAFF
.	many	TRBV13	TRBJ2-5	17	TGTGCCAGCAGCTTATTTTCCGGCGAACGCCACCAAGAGACCCAGTACTTC	CASSLFSGERHQETQYF
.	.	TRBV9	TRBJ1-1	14	TGTGCCAGCAGCGGGGGGGGCATGAACACTGAAGCTTTCTTT	CASSGGGMNTEAFF
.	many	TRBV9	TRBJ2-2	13	TGTGCCAGCAGCGTAGTACCAGGTCGGGAGCTGTTTTTT	CASSVVPGRELFF
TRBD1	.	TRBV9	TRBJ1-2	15	TGTGCCAGCAGCGTCAGTACAGGGGCTAACTATGGCTACACCTTC	CASSVSTGANYGYTF
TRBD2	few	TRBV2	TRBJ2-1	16	TGTGCCAGCAGTGAGGTAGCGGGAGGCGCCTACAATGAGCAGTTCTTC	CASSEVAGGAYNEQFF
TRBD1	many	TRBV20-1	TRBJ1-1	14	TGCAGTGCTAGACAGGGGGCGATGAACACTGAAGCTTTCTTT	CSARQGAMNTEAFF
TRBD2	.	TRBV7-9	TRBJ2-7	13	TGTGCCAGCCGGGAGGGTTACTCCTACGAGCAGTACTTC	CASREGYSYEQYF
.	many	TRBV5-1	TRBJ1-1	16	TGCGCCAGCAGCTTGTTCGTTCGGGGCGGAAAGACTGAAGCTTTCTTT	CASSLFVRGGKTEAFF
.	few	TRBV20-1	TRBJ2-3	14	TGCAGTGCTAGAGCTCGTCAGAGCACAGATACGCAGTATTTT	CSARARQSTDTQYF
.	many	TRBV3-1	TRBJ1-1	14	TGTGCCAGCAGCCAGGGGTGGAGGAACACTGAAGCTTTCTTT	CASSQGWRNTEAFF
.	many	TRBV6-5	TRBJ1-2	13	TGTGCCAGCAGTTTCCACAGCAACTATGGCTACACCTTC	CASSFHSNYGYTF
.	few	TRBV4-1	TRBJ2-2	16	TGCGCCAGCAGCCCATACCTGGGGACCCTCACCGGGGAGCTGTTTTTT	CASSPYLGTLTGELFF
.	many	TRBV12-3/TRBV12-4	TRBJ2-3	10	TGTGCCAGCAGCCAGGATACGCAGTATTTT	CASSQDTQYF
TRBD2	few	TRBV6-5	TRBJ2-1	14	TGTGCCAGCAGTTACGCGGCGCGGGAGGGTGAGCAGTTCTTC	CASSYAAREGEQFF
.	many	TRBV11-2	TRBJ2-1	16	TGTGCCAGCAGCTTAGTTTTCCAGCGGAGGAACAATGAGCAGTTCTTC	CASSLVFQRRNNEQFF
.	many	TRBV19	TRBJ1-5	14	TGTGCCAGTAGTATAACCGTGAGCAATCAGCCCCAGCATTTT	CASSITVSNQPQHF
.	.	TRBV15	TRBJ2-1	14	TGTGCCACCAGCAACCGACAGAGCTCCTACGAGCAGTTCTTC	CATSNRQSSYEQFF
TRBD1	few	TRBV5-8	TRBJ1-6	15	TGTGCCAGCAGCTTGACCGGGACAGAGAATTCACCCCTCCACTTT	CASSLTGTENSPLHF
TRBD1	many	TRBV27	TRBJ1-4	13	TGTGCCAGCAGTTTAACAGGGGGTGGAAAACTGTTTTTT	CASSLTGGGKLFF
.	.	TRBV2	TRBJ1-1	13	TGTGCCAGCAGTACCCAGGGCGACACTGAAGCTTTCTTT	CASSTQGDTEAFF
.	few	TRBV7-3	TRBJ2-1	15	TGTGCCAGCAGCTTGAGCTCAAGCTCCTACAATGAGCAGTTCTTC	CASSLSSSSYNEQFF
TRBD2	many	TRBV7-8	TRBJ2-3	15	TGTGCCAGCAGCTCGACTAGCGGGGGGGTAGATACGCAGTATTTT	CASSSTSGGVDTQYF
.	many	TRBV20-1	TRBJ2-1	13	TGCAGTGCTACCGAATGGAGCCGGAATGAGCAGTTCTTC	CSATEWSRNEQFF
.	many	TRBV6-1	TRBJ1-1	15	TGTGCCAGCAGTGAGTCCGGGGCTCTGAACACTGAAGCTTTCTTT	CASSESGALNTEAFF
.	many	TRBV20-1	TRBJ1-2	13	TGCAGTGCGCCGGACTTCGGAAACTATGGCTACACCTTC	CSAPDFGNYGYTF
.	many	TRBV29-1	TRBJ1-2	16	TGCAGCGTTGCTGGAGTTCCGGGGACTCAGATCGGTGGCTACACCTTC	CSVAGVPGTQIGGYTF
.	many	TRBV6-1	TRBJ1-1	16	TGTGCCAGCAGCGACCCCGGGGGCAGAAGACACACTGAAGCTTTCTTT	CASSDPGGRRHTEAFF
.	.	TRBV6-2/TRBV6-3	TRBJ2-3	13	TGTGCCAGCAGTTACGGTACCACAGATACGCAGTATTTT	CASSYGTTDTQYF
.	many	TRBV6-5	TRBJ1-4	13	TGTGCCAGCAGTTACGGATTTCCGGAAAAACTGTTTTTT	CASSYGFPEKLFF
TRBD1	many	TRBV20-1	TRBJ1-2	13	TGCAGTGCTTTAACAGGGGACTTCTATGGCTACACCTTC	CSALTGDFYGYTF